This T cell receptor (beta chain) is from a study of T-cell memory formation after mild COVID-19. Whole-study results and caveats: The study found balanced CD4/CD8 in clones contracting day 15 to 85 and a CD4+ lean in later expanders. Shrinking CD4+ clones resided mostly in CM and EM, and CD8+ ones in EMRA.

Germline loops: CDR1 SNHLY, CDR2 FYNNEI. Trimming removed 4 bases at V and 1 base at J, with 8 bases between. The CDR3 is 13 residues long. TCRdb reanalysed the 5' RACE reads using MiXCR and keeps one entry per CDR3 protein. The sample includes roughly 600,000 distinct CDR3 sequences, approximately 18% of them seen just once. Details on this clonotype: The antigen remains undetermined.

V is TRBV2 and J is TRBJ2-7; no clear D gene. The clonotype was recovered from an adult woman who had mild COVID-19 (a few samples of this study predate the infection). Cell type and time point are not known. Sequencing was done on a sample of PBMCs or a T cell subset sorted from them (not recorded which). The CDR3 sequence: CASSAGRSYEQYF. The CDR3 DNA reads TGTGCCAGCAGTGCAGGCAGGTCCTACGAGCAGTACTTC.